This T cell receptor beta chain was captured by sequencing in a study of blood T cell repertoires in COVID-19. Whole-study context: T cells, B-cell-depleted T cells, or PBMCs supplied cDNA or gDNA.

Germline V gives CDR1 MDHEN, CDR2 SYDVKM. The germline V and J ends were trimmed by 2 bases and 0 bases, with 6 bases remaining between them. This CDR3 spans 14 amino acids. Donors were grouped by their self-reported clinical history. Two negative PCRs, clearance, or symptom resolution were required of recovered Cohort 3 donors. As processed by the authors: Amplifying reference gene primers gave estimates of nucleated cell counts. The protocol was immunoSEQ multiplex PCR, while the TCRdb copy is restricted to in-frame clones and leaves out a portion. That table is the source of V, J and clone size, and D and trimming were worked out from the DNA. The sample includes roughly 200,000 clones, roughly 82% seen only once; the top ten take around 8.6%.

The source of this sequence is a woman in her 30s who had recovered from COVID-19. The chain uses TRBV28 and TRBJ2-3, with TRBD2 as a possible D gene (5 bases). Sequencing was done on a sample of PBMCs or T cells enriched from blood (not recorded which). The CDR3 protein is CASSLTGSTDTQYF. In nucleotides, the CDR3 is TGTGCCAGCAGTTTAACGGGGAGCACAGATACGCAGTATTTT.